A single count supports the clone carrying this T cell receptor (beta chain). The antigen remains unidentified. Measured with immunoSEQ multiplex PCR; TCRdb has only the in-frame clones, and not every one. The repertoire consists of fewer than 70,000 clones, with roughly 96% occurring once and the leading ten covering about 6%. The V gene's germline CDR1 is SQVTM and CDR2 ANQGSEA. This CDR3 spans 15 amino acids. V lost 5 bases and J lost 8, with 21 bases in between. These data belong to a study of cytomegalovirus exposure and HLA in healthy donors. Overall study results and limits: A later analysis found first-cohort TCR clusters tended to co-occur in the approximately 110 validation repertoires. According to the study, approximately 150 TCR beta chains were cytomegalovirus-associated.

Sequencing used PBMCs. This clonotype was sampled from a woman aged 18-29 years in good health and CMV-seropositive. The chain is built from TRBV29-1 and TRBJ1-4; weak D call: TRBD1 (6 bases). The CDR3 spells CSVRGTDTHGEKLFF. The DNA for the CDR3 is TGCAGCGTTAGGGGGACGGATACTCATGGGGAAAAACTGTTTTTT.